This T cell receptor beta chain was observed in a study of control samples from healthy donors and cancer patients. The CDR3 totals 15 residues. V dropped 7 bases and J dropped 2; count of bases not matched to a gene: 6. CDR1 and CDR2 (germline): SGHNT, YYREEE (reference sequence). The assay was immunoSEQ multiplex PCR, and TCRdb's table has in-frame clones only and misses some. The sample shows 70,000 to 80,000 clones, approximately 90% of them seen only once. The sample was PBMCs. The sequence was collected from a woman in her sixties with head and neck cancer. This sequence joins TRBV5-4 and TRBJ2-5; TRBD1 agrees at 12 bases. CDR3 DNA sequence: TGTGCCAGCCGGGGACAGGGGGCGAGTCAAGAGACCCAGTACTTC. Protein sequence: CASRGQGASQETQYF. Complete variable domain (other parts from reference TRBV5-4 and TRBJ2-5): ETGVTQSPTHLIKTRGQQVTLRCSSQSGHNTVSWYQQALGQGPQFIFQYYREEENGRGNFPPRFSGLQFPNYSSELNVNALELDDSALYLCASRGQGASQETQYFGPGTRLLVL.